The rows below give T cell receptor beta chains drawn from one sample of a study of blood T cell repertoires in COVID-19. Generated by immunoSEQ multiplex PCR, the TCRdb table keeps only in-frame clones and is missing some. The sample lists some 140,000 clones, about 80% occurring once. The sample taken for sequencing was PBMCs or T cells enriched from blood (not recorded which). All receptors come from a man aged 50 to 60 who had recovered from COVID-19. Each CDR3 is given with its conserved first and last residue. The D gene is left open where the match is weak. The size field is filled for only some rows; it gives once, few, many or a size class.

D	V	J	size	length	DNA	CDR3
TRBD1	TRBV28	TRBJ1-4	once	17	TGTGCCAGCAGTTCAACTTACCAGGGGGCAGTTGGCGAAAAACTGTTTTTT	CASSSTYQGAVGEKLFF
TRBD1	TRBV3-1/TRBV3-2	TRBJ1-2	.	15	TGTGCCAGCAGCCAGCCCGGGACAGGGATCTATGGCTACACCTTC	CASSQPGTGIYGYTF
.	TRBV6-2/TRBV6-3	TRBJ2-5	.	13	TGTGCCAGCAGTTACAACTACCAAGAGACCCAGTACTTC	CASSYNYQETQYF
.	TRBV4-1	TRBJ2-7	.	15	TGCGCCAGCAGCCAAGGACAGCTAACCCCCTACGAGCAGTACTTC	CASSQGQLTPYEQYF
TRBD2	TRBV5-1	TRBJ2-2	.	18	TGCGCCAGCAGCTTGGTTTCCAGCGGGGGGACGGGCACCGGGGAGCTGTTTTTT	CASSLVSSGGTGTGELFF
TRBD2	TRBV7-2	TRBJ2-5	.	16	TGTGCCAGCAGCTCGACTAGCGGGGGGGCCTTAGAGACCCAGTACTTC	CASSSTSGGALETQYF
.	TRBV27	TRBJ1-5	.	15	TGTGCCAGCAGTTTTCGCAGGAATAGCAATCAGCCCCAGCATTTT	CASSFRRNSNQPQHF
.	TRBV11-2	TRBJ2-2	.	13	TGTGCCAGCAGCTTAGGACTAGCCGGGGAGCTGTTTTTT	CASSLGLAGELFF
TRBD1	TRBV28	TRBJ1-2	.	10	TGTGCGACAGGGCGGAACGGCTACACCTTC	CATGRNGYTF
.	TRBV7-2	TRBJ1-2	.	12	TGTGCCAGCAGCTTAGCGCGGGGGGGCTACACCTTC	CASSLARGGYTF
.	TRBV11-2	TRBJ2-1	.	13	TGTGCCAGCAGCTACCGACAGACCAATGAGCAGTTCTTC	CASSYRQTNEQFF
.	TRBV6-1	TRBJ1-2	.	14	TGTGCCAGCAGTGAAAGTCGAGGGATCGGGGGCTACACCTTC	CASSESRGIGGYTF
TRBD1	TRBV7-8	TRBJ1-2	.	16	TGTGCCAGCAGCTTAGAAGGGCGGGGACAGGTGTATGGCTACACCTTC	CASSLEGRGQVYGYTF
.	TRBV12-5	TRBJ2-2	.	15	TGTGCTAGTCCCAGGTCCCAAACGAACACCGGGGAGCTGTTTTTT	CASPRSQTNTGELFF
TRBD1	TRBV30	TRBJ1-5	.	13	TGTGCCTGGAGTACAGGGGGGGATCAGCCCCAGCATTTT	CAWSTGGDQPQHF
TRBD2	TRBV9	TRBJ2-3	.	16	TGTGCCAGCAGCTCACGACTAGCGGGGGGACCAGATACGCAGTATTTT	CASSSRLAGGPDTQYF
.	TRBV11-1	TRBJ1-1	.	14	TGTGCCAGCAGCTCACCGGTCCCGAACACTGAAGCTTTCTTT	CASSSPVPNTEAFF
.	TRBV7-2	TRBJ1-4	.	14	TGTGCCAGCAGCCTAGACTCTGCTAATGAAAAACTGTTTTTT	CASSLDSANEKLFF
.	TRBV5-5	TRBJ1-5	.	15	TGTGCCAGCAGCTTGGAGTGGGAGGGCTGGCAGCCCCAGCATTTT	CASSLEWEGWQPQHF
.	TRBV18	TRBJ2-7	.	13	TGTGCCAGCTCAGCCGACCACAGCCGTGGGCAGTACTTC	CASSADHSRGQYF
.	TRBV7-6	TRBJ1-2	.	14	TGTGCCAGCAGCTCCGACCCGGGGGGCCATGGCTACACCTTC	CASSSDPGGHGYTF
.	TRBV5-4	TRBJ2-6	.	15	TGTGCCAGCAGCCTCGTGGCCTCTGGGGCCAACGTCCTGACTTTC	CASSLVASGANVLTF
TRBD1	TRBV9	TRBJ2-7	.	14	TGTGCCAGCACGCCGGGACAGGGTCCCTACGAGCAGTACTTC	CASTPGQGPYEQYF
.	TRBV7-7	TRBJ1-5	many	15	TGTGCTAGCAGCCGAATAACAGGGCCCAATCAGCCCCAGCATTTT	CASSRITGPNQPQHF
TRBD1	TRBV10-3	TRBJ1-1	.	17	TGTGCCATCAGTGAACAGACAGGGCGCCACGGGGGCACTGAAGCTTTCTTT	CAISEQTGRHGGTEAFF
TRBD1	TRBV5-6	TRBJ1-1	.	15	TGTGCCAGCAGGGGGACAGGGTCTATGAACACTGAAGCTTTCTTT	CASRGTGSMNTEAFF
TRBD1	TRBV5-4	TRBJ2-1	.	16	TGTGCCAGCAGCTTGCAGGGGGCGGGCGGGGTCAATGAGCAGTTCTTC	CASSLQGAGGVNEQFF
.	TRBV27	TRBJ2-3	.	12	TGTGCCAGCAGGGGGCAGGGCGATACGCAGTATTTT	CASRGQGDTQYF
TRBD2	TRBV27	TRBJ2-1	.	13	TGTGCCAGCAGTGAGGGACTAGCGGGTTGGCAGTTCTTC	CASSEGLAGWQFF
.	TRBV4-1	TRBJ2-2	.	13	TGCGCCAGCAGGTGGGCAGTCACCGGGGAGCTGTTTTTT	CASRWAVTGELFF
.	TRBV19	TRBJ1-2	.	15	TGTGCCAGTAGTATTCCCGGGACTTCGAACTATGGCTACACCTTC	CASSIPGTSNYGYTF
.	TRBV5-1	TRBJ1-5	.	11	TGCGCCAGCAGCTTGTCGGGGCCCCAGCATTTT	CASSLSGPQHF
TRBD1	TRBV4-3	TRBJ1-2	.	15	TGCGCCAGCAGCCACGACAGGGGGCGCGGCTATGGCTACACCTTC	CASSHDRGRGYGYTF
.	TRBV19	TRBJ1-5	once	15	TGTGCCAGTAGTACGCGACAATATAGCAATCAGCCCCAGCATTTT	CASSTRQYSNQPQHF
.	TRBV19	TRBJ1-5	.	17	TGTGCCAGTAGTATAGAAATGGGTCGAGGGAGCAATCAGCCCCAGCATTTT	CASSIEMGRGSNQPQHF
TRBD1	TRBV9	TRBJ2-2	.	16	TGTGCCAGCAGCCCGGGACAGGGGAGGAACACCGGGGAGCTGTTTTTT	CASSPGQGRNTGELFF
TRBD2	TRBV7-9	TRBJ2-7	.	13	TGTGCCAGCAGCACGGGACTAGCTGGTGAGCAGTACTTC	CASSTGLAGEQYF
.	TRBV12-3/TRBV12-4	TRBJ1-2	few	13	TGTGCCAGCGGGCAGGGGCAGGGCTATGGCTACACCTTC	CASGQGQGYGYTF
TRBD2	TRBV27	TRBJ2-1	.	16	TGTGCCAGCAGTGCCAGACTAGCGGGGGGGCAGAATGAGCAGTTCTTC	CASSARLAGGQNEQFF